These T cell receptor beta chains were read from a single sample in a study of Ad26.COV2.S vaccination and SARS-CoV-2 variants. TCRdb's table, derived via immunoSEQ multiplex PCR, lists solely in-frame clones and lacks some. The sample holds about 400,000 clones; 75% to 90% are singletons and the top ten take under 2%. The material sequenced was peripheral blood, taken in a trial of Ad26.COV2.S vaccine versus placebo. These receptor sequences come from a person aged 18 to 65 who received the Ad26.COV2.S COVID-19 vaccine or a placebo. Each CDR3 is given with its conserved first and last residue. Fields, in order: D gene, V gene, clone size, J gene, CDR3 length, CDR3 DNA, CDR3 protein. The D gene is left open where the match is weak. Rows may omit the clone size; those that give it use once, few, many or a size class.

>TRBD1|TRBV5-4|NA|TRBJ1-2|17
TGTGCCAGCAGCCCCCGGGACAGGGGTCTTTGGGACTATGGCTACACCTTC
CASSPRDRGLWDYGYTF
>NA|TRBV3-1/TRBV3-2|NA|TRBJ2-5|12
TGTGCCAGCACGCCAGACAGGCGGATTCAGTACTTC
CASTPDRRIQYF
>NA|TRBV28|NA|TRBJ2-2|12
TGTGCCAGCAGTTTCCTTACCGGGGAGCTGTTTTTT
CASSFLTGELFF
>NA|TRBV9|NA|TRBJ2-3|16
TGTGCCAGCAGCCCAACCAGCGTTAGGGCCACAGATACGCAGTATTTT
CASSPTSVRATDTQYF
>NA|TRBV11-3|NA|TRBJ2-1|15
TGTGCCAGCAGCTCAGGGGGACTTAACTACAATGAGCAGTTCTTC
CASSSGGLNYNEQFF
>NA|TRBV7-9|few|TRBJ1-1|15
TGTGCCAGCAGCTTAGGCATGCCGATGAACACTGAAGCTTTCTTT
CASSLGMPMNTEAFF
>NA|TRBV5-1|NA|TRBJ2-5|13
TGCGCCAGCAGCTTATCACGGAAAGAGACCCAGTACTTC
CASSLSRKETQYF
>TRBD2|TRBV28|NA|TRBJ2-1|15
TGTGCCAGCAGTTTACCTAGCGGGAGTTCGAATGAGCAGTTCTTC
CASSLPSGSSNEQFF
>TRBD2|TRBV9|NA|TRBJ2-1|20
TGTGCCAGCAGCCCTCCCACCGGGACTAGCGGGAGGCGGTCCTACAATGAGCAGTTCTTC
CASSPPTGTSGRRSYNEQFF
>NA|TRBV5-4|NA|TRBJ2-5|15
TGTGCCAGCAGCTTGGGGACGGTCGTTGGAGAGACCCAGTACTTC
CASSLGTVVGETQYF
>NA|TRBV12-5|NA|TRBJ1-5|14
TGTGCTAGTGCGGGCGGGCTCGGCAATCAGCCCCAGCATTTT
CASAGGLGNQPQHF
>NA|TRBV5-5|NA|TRBJ1-2|13
TGTGCCAGCAGCTTGGACGGGAACTATGGCTACACCTTC
CASSLDGNYGYTF
>NA|TRBV6-7|NA|TRBJ2-2|13
TGTGCCAGCAAAACATGGGTTTCCGGGGAGCTGTTTTTT
CASKTWVSGELFF
>TRBD2|TRBV28|NA|TRBJ2-3|16
TGTGCCAGCCAGGGACTAGCGGGAGGATCGACAGATACGCAGTATTTT
CASQGLAGGSTDTQYF
>NA|TRBV6-5|once|TRBJ2-5|11
TGTGCCAGCAGGTTCTTGGAGACCCAGTACTTC
CASRFLETQYF
>NA|TRBV7-9|NA|TRBJ2-1|12
TGTGCCAGCAGCTTAGATCTAGGGCGGCAGTTCTTC
CASSLDLGRQFF
>NA|TRBV9|NA|TRBJ2-1|15
TGTGCCAGCAGCCCCGGAAGAACATTTTACAATGAGCAGTTCTTC
CASSPGRTFYNEQFF
>TRBD2|TRBV24-1|NA|TRBJ2-1|16
TGTGCCACCAGTGATGCACTAGCGGGAGGTTACAATGAGCAGTTCTTC
CATSDALAGGYNEQFF
>NA|TRBV7-2|NA|TRBJ2-3|17
TGTGCCAGCAGCTTATTCTCAGCGGGCCGCTCCGCAGATACGCAGTATTTT
CASSLFSAGRSADTQYF
>TRBD2|TRBV6-4|NA|TRBJ2-1|15
TGTGCCAGCAGTGAGGTAGCGGGAGTGTCTAATGAGCAGTTCTTC
CASSEVAGVSNEQFF
>NA|TRBV4-2|NA|TRBJ1-5|15
TGTGCCAGCAGCCAAGGAAACTTTCGCAATCAGCCCCAGCATTTT
CASSQGNFRNQPQHF
>NA|TRBV15|NA|TRBJ2-5|14
TGTGCCACCAGCAGAGTTGGTAGCAGCGAGACCCAGTACTTC
CATSRVGSSETQYF
>NA|TRBV2|NA|TRBJ2-5|11
TGTGCCGGGGGGACGTGGGAGACCCAGTACTTC
CAGGTWETQYF
>NA|TRBV9|NA|TRBJ1-5|13
TGTGCCAGCAGCTTAGGACCCAATCAGCCCCAGCATTTT
CASSLGPNQPQHF
>NA|TRBV18|NA|TRBJ2-2|14
TGTGCCAGCTCACCGGGTCTCAGGGCCGGGGAGCTGTTTTTT
CASSPGLRAGELFF
>TRBD1|TRBV14|NA|TRBJ2-7|17
TGTGCCAGCAGCCAAGATCTCCGGGGACAGGGAGTACGCGAGCAGTACTTC
CASSQDLRGQGVREQYF
>NA|TRBV5-4|NA|TRBJ2-1|13
TGTGCCAGCAGCTCCGAGCGGTCCAATGAGCAGTTCTTC
CASSSERSNEQFF
>NA|TRBV12-3/TRBV12-4|NA|TRBJ1-2|13
TGTGCCAGCAGCTTAGGAGCTTCCTATGGCTACACCTTC
CASSLGASYGYTF
>TRBD1|TRBV4-2|NA|TRBJ2-7|15
TGTGCCAGCAGCCCGGGACAGGGACTGACCTACGAGCAGTACTTC
CASSPGQGLTYEQYF
>TRBD1|TRBV9|NA|TRBJ2-1|15
TGTGCCAGCAGCGTAGGGGGACAGGGTTGGAATGAGCAGTTCTTC
CASSVGGQGWNEQFF
>TRBD1|TRBV5-1|NA|TRBJ1-2|14
TGCGCCAGCAGCCCGACAGGGGGAAACTATGGCTACACCTTC
CASSPTGGNYGYTF
>TRBD1|TRBV5-8|NA|TRBJ2-1|15
TGTGCCAGCAGCTTGGGGACAGGGGATCACAATGAGCAGTTCTTC
CASSLGTGDHNEQFF
>NA|TRBV5-6|NA|TRBJ1-5|15
TGTGCCAGCAGCTTGTGGGGAGGCGTAGATCAGCCCCAGCATTTT
CASSLWGGVDQPQHF
>NA|TRBV30|NA|TRBJ1-2|13
TGTGCCTGGGAGGAGCAGCCCCCCTATGGCTACACCTTC
CAWEEQPPYGYTF
>TRBD1|TRBV7-9|NA|TRBJ1-5|14
TGTGCCAGCAGCCTCGGGACAGGGAATCAGCCCCAGCATTTT
CASSLGTGNQPQHF
>TRBD1|TRBV6-5|NA|TRBJ1-2|13
TGTGCCAGCAGCCTGACAGGGGAGTATGGCTACACCTTC
CASSLTGEYGYTF
>TRBD1|TRBV6-5|once|TRBJ2-3|16
TGTGCCAGCAGTTCGGGGACAGGGCTCGGCACAGATACGCAGTATTTT
CASSSGTGLGTDTQYF
>NA|TRBV7-2|NA|TRBJ2-7|13
TGTGCCAGCAGCTTAGCGCGAGGATACGAGCAGTACTTC
CASSLARGYEQYF
>NA|TRBV18|few|TRBJ2-7|18
TGTGCCAGCTCACCACTAAACGGGGCAGGGTCGGCTAACTACGAGCAGTACTTC
CASSPLNGAGSANYEQYF
>TRBD1|TRBV5-4|once|TRBJ2-5|15
TGTGCCAGCAGCTCCGGTGGACAGGGTCAAGAGACCCAGTACTTC
CASSSGGQGQETQYF
>NA|TRBV11-2|NA|TRBJ2-7|13
TGTGCCAGCAGCTTAGGAGGAACCTACGAGCAGTACTTC
CASSLGGTYEQYF
>NA|TRBV19|NA|TRBJ2-7|14
TGTGCCAGTAGTATCTTCGTGCAGTCCTACGAGCAGTACTTC
CASSIFVQSYEQYF